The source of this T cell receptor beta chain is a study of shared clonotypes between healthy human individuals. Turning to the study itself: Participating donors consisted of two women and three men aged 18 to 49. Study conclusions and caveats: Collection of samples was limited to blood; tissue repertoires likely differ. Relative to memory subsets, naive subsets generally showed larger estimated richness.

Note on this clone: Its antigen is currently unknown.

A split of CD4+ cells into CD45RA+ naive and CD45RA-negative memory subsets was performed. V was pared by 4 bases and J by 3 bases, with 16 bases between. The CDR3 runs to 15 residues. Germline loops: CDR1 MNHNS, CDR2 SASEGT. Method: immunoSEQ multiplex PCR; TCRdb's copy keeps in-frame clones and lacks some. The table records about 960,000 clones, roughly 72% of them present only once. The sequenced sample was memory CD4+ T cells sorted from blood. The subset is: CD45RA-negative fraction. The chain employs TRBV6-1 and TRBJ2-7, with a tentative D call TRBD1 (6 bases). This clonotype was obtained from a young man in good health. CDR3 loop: CASSVLRDTIYEQYF. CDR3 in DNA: TGTGCCAGCAGTGTCCTCCGGGACACAATCTACGAGCAGTACTTC.